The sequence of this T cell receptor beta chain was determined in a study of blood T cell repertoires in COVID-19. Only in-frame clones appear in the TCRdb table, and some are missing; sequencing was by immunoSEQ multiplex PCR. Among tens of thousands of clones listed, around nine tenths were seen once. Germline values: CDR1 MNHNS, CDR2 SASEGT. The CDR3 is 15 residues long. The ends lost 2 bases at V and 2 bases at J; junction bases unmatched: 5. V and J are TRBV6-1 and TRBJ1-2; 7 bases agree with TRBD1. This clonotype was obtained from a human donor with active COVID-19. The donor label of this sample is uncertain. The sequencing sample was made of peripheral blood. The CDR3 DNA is TGTGCCAGCAGTGAATTGAAGGGGGCCAACTATGGCTACACCTTC. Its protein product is CASSELKGANYGYTF.